This TCR beta chain was sequenced during a study of tumour-infiltrating T cells in Burkitt lymphoma. In the study overall: Survival, overall and progression-free, tracked with productive clonality.

This clone has a handful of counts. Profiling relied on immunoSEQ multiplex PCR, and the TCRdb table lists in-frame clones only, not all of them. The sample includes thousands of clones, approximately 10% of them seen just once. Losses at the gene ends were 5 bases for V and 2 bases for J; bases not matched to a gene: 11. The CDR3 length is 16 residues. CDR1 is SGHAT and CDR2 is FQNNGV in the germline V gene. This sequence joins TRBV11-2 and TRBJ2-7; 8 bases align to TRBD1. The sequenced material came from tumor tissue. This clonotype was sampled from a human donor with diffuse large B-cell lymphoma. This CDR3 is CASSPRQGPRPYEQYF. The DNA for the CDR3 is TGTGCCAGCAGCCCTCGACAGGGGCCGAGACCCTACGAGCAGTACTTC.